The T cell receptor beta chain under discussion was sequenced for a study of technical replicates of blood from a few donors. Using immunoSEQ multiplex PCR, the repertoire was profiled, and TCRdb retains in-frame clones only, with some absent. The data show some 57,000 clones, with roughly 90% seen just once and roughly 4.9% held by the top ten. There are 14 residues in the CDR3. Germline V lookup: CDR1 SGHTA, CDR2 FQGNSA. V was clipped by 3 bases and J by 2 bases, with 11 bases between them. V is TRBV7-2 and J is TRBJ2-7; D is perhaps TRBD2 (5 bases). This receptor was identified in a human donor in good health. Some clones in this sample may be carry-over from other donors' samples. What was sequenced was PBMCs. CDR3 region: CASSFIEGAYEQYF. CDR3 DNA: TGTGCCAGCAGCTTTATCGAGGGCGCCTACGAGCAGTACTTC.